This T cell receptor (beta chain) originates from a study of T cell repertoires in cytomegalovirus infection. TCRdb itself ran the reads through MiXCR, one entry per CDR3 protein. Of around 800,000 distinct CDR3 sequences listed, approximately 32% are singletons. The V gene lost 0 bases and the J gene lost 3 bases, with 21 bases spanning the gap. Germline CDR1 reads SGHAT; CDR2 reads FQNNGV. The CDR3 loop spans 20 amino acids. About this clonotype itself: What it recognizes is unknown.

The chain combines TRBV11-2 with TRBJ1-6; no definite D call. The sequences come from cultured CD8+ T cells from PBMCs, collected from culture after CMV antigen stimulation. The clonotype comes from a human donor in good health (CMV status not recorded). Some clones in this sample may be carry-over from other donors' samples. The CDR3 nucleotides read TGTGCCAGCAGCTTAGATTGGTATCAGCGGGCTGCCAGCTATAATTCACCCCTCCACTTT. Encoded protein: CASSLDWYQRAASYNSPLHF.